Presented here are 24 T cell receptor beta chains from one specimen sequenced in a study of control samples from healthy donors and cancer patients. Generated by immunoSEQ multiplex PCR, the TCRdb table keeps only in-frame clones and is missing some. The repertoire holds about 97,000 clones, with roughly 89% as singletons. Material for sequencing was blood. The receptors shown here come from a man aged 25-45 years in good health.

This rearrangement joins TRBV6-5 to TRBJ2-2; D might be TRBD1 (8 bases). This CDR3 has 15 residues. The germline gives CDR1 MNHEY, CDR2 SVGAGI. V lost 6 bases, J lost 5 bases, and 16 bases lay in between. CDR3 sequence reads: CASRQGGARTGELFF. Written as DNA, the CDR3 is TGTGCCAGCAGACAGGGGGGGGCGCGGACCGGGGAGCTGTTTTTT.

This clone appeared a single time. The J gene is TRBJ2-7, the V gene TRBV6-2 or TRBV6-3; D is uncertain. V was pared by 0 bases and J by 7 bases, with 10 bases between. CDR3 size: 13 residues. CDR1 and CDR2 (germline): MNHEY, SVGEGT. CDR3 nucleotides: TGTGCCAGCAGTTACTCGAATTCGAGGGAGCAGTACGTC. Protein product: CASSYSNSREQYV.

This chain connects TRBV5-1 to TRBJ1-5; tentative D call: TRBD1 (5 bases). The CDR3 contains 15 residues. V dropped 5 bases and J dropped 2 bases, with 14 bases sitting between them. CDR1 SGHRS and CDR2 YFSETQ come from the germline V gene. CDR3 in DNA: TGCGCCAGCAGGGTGCGAACAGGCCGCAATCAGCCCCAGCATTTT. Translation: CASRVRTGRNQPQHF.

The chain recombines TRBV5-4 with TRBJ2-7; D gene uncertain. The V end lost 3 bases, the J end lost 0 bases, and 10 bases lay between the germline ends. This CDR3 contains 14 residues. Germline-derived CDR1 and CDR2 are SGHNT and YYREEE (reference sequence). CDR3 sequence (DNA): TGTGCCAGCAGCTCCAAGGGCTCCTCCTACGAGCAGTACTTC. This sequence encodes CASSSKGSSYEQYF.

The chain recombines TRBV5-1 with TRBJ2-5; 8 nucleotides align to TRBD1. The V gene end was trimmed by 0 bases and the J gene end by 1 base; junction bases not matched to a gene: 5. CDR1 is SGHRS, CDR2 YFSETQ, per germline. The CDR3 contains 16 residues. In nucleotides, the CDR3 is TGCGCCAGCAGCTTGGTGGGGACAGGCGCCCAAGAGACCCAGTACTTC. Translated, it gives CASSLVGTGAQETQYF. The whole variable domain, remainder taken from reference TRBV5-1 and TRBJ2-5, is KAGVTQTPRYLIKTRGQQVTLSCSPISGHRSVSWYQQTPGQGLQFLFEYFSETQRNKGNFPGRFSGRQFSNSRSEMNVSTLELGDSALYLCASSLVGTGAQETQYFGPGTRLLVL.

This chain connects TRBV15 to TRBJ2-3; D gene uncertain. CDR1 and CDR2 (germline): LNHNV, YYDKDF (reference sequence). Trimming shortened V by 1 base and J by 2 bases, and 10 bases separated the two germline ends. CDR3 length: 15 residues. CDR3 DNA: TGTGCCACCAGCAGAGTCCGGGTATACACAGATACGCAGTATTTT. Translating it yields CATSRVRVYTDTQYF. Using reference TRBV15 and TRBJ2-3 for the parts outside the CDR3, the full variable domain is DAMVIQNPRYQVTQFGKPVTLSCSQTLNHNVMYWYQQKSSQAPKLLFHYYDKDFNNEADTPDNFQSRRPNTSFCFLDIRSPGLGDTAMYLCATSRVRVYTDTQYFGPGTRLTVL.

The chain uses TRBV30 and TRBJ2-2; the D gene is possibly TRBD2 (5 bases). From germline, CDR1 is GTSNPN and CDR2 SVGIG (reference sequence). V was clipped by 1 base and J by 3 bases, with 15 bases between them. This CDR3 is built from 16 residues. The CDR3 nucleotides read TGTGCCTGGAGTGCGGGGTGGGGAGCGGACACCGGGGAGCTGTTTTTT. This encodes CAWSAGWGADTGELFF. The whole variable domain, filled in from reference TRBV30 and TRBJ2-2, reads SQTIHQWPATLVQPVGSPLSLECTVEGTSNPNLYWYRQAAGRGLQLLFYSVGIGQISSEVPQNLSASRPQDRQFILSSKKLLLSDSGFYLCAWSAGWGADTGELFFGEGSRLTVL.

This clone was detected only once. CDR3 bases: TGTGCCAGCAGTTTCCCCGGGGGCCCGAATCAGCCCCAGCATTTT. Its protein is CASSFPGGPNQPQHF. This rearrangement joins TRBV28 to TRBJ1-5, with D tentatively TRBD1 (6 bases). The V end lost 3 bases, the J end lost 4 bases, and 13 bases lay between the germline ends. CDR3 size: 15 residues. Germline V CDR1 and CDR2: MDHEN, SYDVKM.

The rearrangement links TRBV19 to TRBJ2-3; 11 nucleotides agree with TRBD2. Trimming cost V 2 bases and J 4 bases; bases outside gene matches: 5. From germline, CDR1 is LNHDA and CDR2 SQIVND (reference sequence). The CDR3 has 16 amino acids. The CDR3 region is CASSILGSGGADTQYF. DNA for the CDR3: TGTGCCAGTAGTATATTGGGTAGCGGGGGGGCAGATACGCAGTATTTT.

The genes are TRBV5-5 and TRBJ2-3; 9 nucleotides line up with TRBD1. This CDR3 has 16 amino acids. Germline CDR1 is SGHKS and CDR2 is YYEKEE (reference sequence). J lost 4 bases, V lost 4 bases, and 10 bases had no gene match. CDR3 amino acids: CASSLLPGQGADTQYF. The CDR3 nucleotides read TGTGCCAGCAGCCTATTACCGGGACAGGGTGCAGATACGCAGTATTTT. Using reference TRBV5-5 and TRBJ2-3 for the parts outside the CDR3, the full variable domain is DAGVTQSPTHLIKTRGQQVTLRCSPISGHKSVSWYQQVLGQGPQFIFQYYEKEERGRGNFPDRFSARQFPNYSSELNVNALLLGDSALYLCASSLLPGQGADTQYFGPGTRLTVL.

V gene TRBV5-6 combines with J gene TRBJ1-2; D uncertain. V was shortened by 4 bases and J by 4 bases, with 14 bases between the two germline ends. This CDR3 has 14 amino acids. Germline assignment: CDR1 SGHDT and CDR2 YYEEEE. The CDR3 is CASSPAGSGYGYTF. The DNA for the CDR3 is TGTGCCAGCAGCCCCGCCGGGTCCGGCTATGGCTACACCTTC.

This clone is a singleton in its sample. The rearrangement links TRBV28 to TRBJ2-3; D is uncertain. The germline CDR1 and CDR2 sequences are MDHEN and SYDVKM. This CDR3 has 14 amino acids. V was clipped by 3 bases and J by 0 bases, with 7 bases between them. The CDR3 coding sequence is TGTGCCAGCAGTTTCGACACCAGCACAGATACGCAGTATTTT. Translating gives CASSFDTSTDTQYF. The variable domain in full, with the rest retrieved from reference TRBV28 and TRBJ2-3, is DVKVTQSSRYLVKRTGEKVFLECVQDMDHENMFWYRQDPGLGLRLIYFSYDVKMKEKGDIPEGYSVSREKKERFSLILESASTNQTSMYLCASSFDTSTDTQYFGPGTRLTVL.

The chain is built from TRBV14 and TRBJ2-7; possible D gene TRBD2, 6 bases. V was shortened by 0 bases and J by 2 bases, with 17 bases between the two germline ends. Germline V gives CDR1 SGHDN, CDR2 FVKESK. The CDR3 loop spans 17 amino acids. The CDR3 protein is CASSQEIWLASTYEQYF. The CDR3 DNA reads as TGTGCCAGCAGCCAAGAGATTTGGCTAGCGAGTACCTACGAGCAGTACTTC.

The count of this clone is one. The V and J genes are TRBV3-1 (or the pseudogene TRBV3-2) and TRBJ2-4; TRBD1 or TRBD2 may be the D gene (6 bases each). V lost 4 bases and J lost 0, with 13 bases in between. The CDR3 has 16 amino acids. Germline CDR1 is LGHDT and CDR2 is YNNKEL (reference sequence). This CDR3 reads CASSRPGAIAKNIQYF. As DNA, the CDR3 is TGTGCCAGCAGCCGGCCGGGGGCGATAGCCAAAAACATTCAGTACTTC.

The CDR3, as DNA: TGTGCCATCACAGGGGGAAATGGCTACACCTTC. Its translation is CAITGGNGYTF. V and J are TRBV10-3 and TRBJ1-2; 7 bases line up with TRBD1. The junction had 2 bases not matched to a gene; V was cut back by 7 bases and J by 6 bases. This CDR3 is 11 amino acids long. Per germline, CDR1 ENHRY and CDR2 SYGVKD.

This clone was detected once. The V call is TRBV24-1, the J call TRBJ2-7, with 7 bases fitting TRBD2. V lost 3 bases to trimming and J lost 3 bases; unmatched junction nucleotides: 7. CDR1 is KGHDR, CDR2 SFDVKD, per germline. The CDR3 is made up of 15 amino acids. This CDR3 reads CATSDTGRGDYEQYF. CDR3 bases: TGTGCCACCAGTGATACGGGACGGGGGGACTACGAGCAGTACTTC.

The rearrangement joins TRBV5-8 to TRBJ2-3; D may match TRBD1 or TRBD2 (6 bases each). The CDR3 spans 14 residues. Deletions cut 3 bases from V and 4 bases from J, with 12 bases between. Germline assignment: CDR1 SGHTS and CDR2 YDEGEE. The CDR3 region is CASSWGAAADTQYF. CDR3 nucleotide sequence: TGTGCCAGCAGCTGGGGGGCCGCGGCAGATACGCAGTATTTT.

The chain is built from TRBV7-6 and TRBJ1-2, with a weak D call TRBD1 (6 bases). This CDR3 comprises 14 residues. Germline CDR1 and CDR2: SGHVS and FNYEAQ. V was cut by 5 bases and J by 5 bases, with 15 bases left in between. The CDR3 nucleotides are TGTGCCAGCAGCCCAGGGACAACTTTTTATGGCTACACCTTC. Translated: CASSPGTTFYGYTF.

The chain is built from TRBV6-4 and TRBJ1-1; D is ambiguous. The CDR3 is made up of 13 amino acids. CDR1 is MRHNA and CDR2 is SNTAGT in the germline V gene. Trimming left V 3 bases short and J 3 bases short, with 8 bases between. DNA for the CDR3: TGTGCCAGCAGTGAGGACGCTTACACTGAAGCTTTCTTT. Residues: CASSEDAYTEAFF.

The chain couples TRBV28 to TRBJ2-1, with 11 positions matching TRBD2. Looked up from germline, CDR1 is MDHEN and CDR2 is SYDVKM. The V gene end was trimmed by 2 bases and the J gene end by 7 bases; junction bases not matched to a gene: 7. The CDR3 spans 16 residues. The CDR3 nucleotides read TGTGCCAGCAGTTTAATACTAGCGGGAGCGAGGAATGAGCAGTTCTTC. This encodes CASSLILAGARNEQFF.

The rearrangement uses TRBV2 and TRBJ2-7, with D perhaps TRBD2 (5 bases). The V gene lost 5 bases and the J gene lost 1 base, with 6 bases spanning the gap. This CDR3 is 12 amino acids long. CDR1 and CDR2 from the germline V gene are SNHLY and FYNNEI. The CDR3 nucleotides are TGTGCCAGCAGTCGGGATTCCTACGAGCAGTACGTC. It encodes CASSRDSYEQYV.

A single count supports this clone. The J gene is TRBJ1-1, the V gene TRBV20-1; a possible D gene is TRBD1 (6 bases). With 3 bases removed from V and 0 bases from J, the gap between germline ends came to 14 bases. The CDR3 is 15 residues long. Germline V CDR1 and CDR2: DFQATT, SNEGSKA (reference sequence). CDR3: CSASEFQGMNTEAFF. CDR3 nucleotides: TGCAGTGCTAGTGAGTTCCAGGGGATGAACACTGAAGCTTTCTTT.

V gene TRBV7-6 combines with J gene TRBJ2-5; no firm D call. The length of the CDR3 is 12 residues. Germline CDR1 reads SGHVS; CDR2 reads FNYEAQ. V lost 2 bases to trimming and J lost 1 base, with 2 bases between them. The CDR3 protein is CASSLFQETQYF. The CDR3 DNA reads as TGTGCCAGCAGCTTATTCCAAGAGACCCAGTACTTC. The whole variable domain, filled in from reference TRBV7-6 and TRBJ2-5, reads GAGVSQSPRYKVTKRGQDVALRCDPISGHVSLYWYRQALGQGPEFLTYFNYEAQQDKSGLPNDRFSAERPEGSISTLTIQRTEQRDSAMYRCASSLFQETQYFGPGTRLLVL.

The CDR3, as DNA: TGTGCCAGCAGCCCCATGGATGAGCAGTTCTTC. Translated: CASSPMDEQFF. The V and J genes are TRBV11-2 and TRBJ2-1, with D hard to call. The CDR3 consists of 11 residues. Trimming removed 5 bases from V and 8 bases from J, with 7 bases in between. Germline V gene sequence: CDR1 SGHAT, CDR2 FQNNGV. The full variable domain, in which reference TRBV11-2 and TRBJ2-1 provide the parts outside the CDR3, is EAGVAQSPRYKIIEKRQSVAFWCNPISGHATLYWYQQILGQGPKLLIQFQNNGVVDDSQLPKDRFSAERLKGVDSTLKIQPAKLEDSAVYLCASSPMDEQFFGPGTRLTVL.